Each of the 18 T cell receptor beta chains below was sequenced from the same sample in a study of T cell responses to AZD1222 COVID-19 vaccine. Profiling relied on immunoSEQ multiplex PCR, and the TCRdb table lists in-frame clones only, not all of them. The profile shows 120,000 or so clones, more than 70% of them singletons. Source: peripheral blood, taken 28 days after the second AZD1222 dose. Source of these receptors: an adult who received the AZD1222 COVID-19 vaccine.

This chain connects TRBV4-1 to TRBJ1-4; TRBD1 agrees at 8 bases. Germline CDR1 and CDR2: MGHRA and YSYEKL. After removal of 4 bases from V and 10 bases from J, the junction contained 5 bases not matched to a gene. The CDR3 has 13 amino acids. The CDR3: CASSPQGARKLFF. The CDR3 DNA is TGCGCCAGCAGCCCCCAGGGGGCGCGAAAACTGTTTTTT.

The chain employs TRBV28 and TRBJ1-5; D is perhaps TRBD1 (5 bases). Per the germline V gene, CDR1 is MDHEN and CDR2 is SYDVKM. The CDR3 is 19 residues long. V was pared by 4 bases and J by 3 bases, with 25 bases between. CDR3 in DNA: TGTGCCAGCAGTTCTAGGTATAGATCGGGACCCCTCAACAATCAGCCCCAGCATTTT. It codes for CASSSRYRSGPLNNQPQHF.

The chain's CDR3 is CASSRSGGSTDTQYF. As DNA, the CDR3 is TGTGCCAGCAGCAGGAGCGGGGGGAGCACAGATACGCAGTATTTT. This rearrangement joins TRBV27 to TRBJ2-3; 9 bases line up with TRBD2. This CDR3 is built from 15 residues. Losses at the gene ends were 6 bases for V and 0 bases for J; bases not matched to a gene: 4. Germline V CDR1 and CDR2: MNHEY, SMNVEV (reference sequence).

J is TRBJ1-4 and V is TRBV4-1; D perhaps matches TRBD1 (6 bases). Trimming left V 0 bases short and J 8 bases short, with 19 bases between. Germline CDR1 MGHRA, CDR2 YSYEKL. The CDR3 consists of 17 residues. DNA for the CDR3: TGCGCCAGCAGCCAAGAGGGGTTTTGGGACATTGGGGAAAAACTGTTTTTT. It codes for CASSQEGFWDIGEKLFF.

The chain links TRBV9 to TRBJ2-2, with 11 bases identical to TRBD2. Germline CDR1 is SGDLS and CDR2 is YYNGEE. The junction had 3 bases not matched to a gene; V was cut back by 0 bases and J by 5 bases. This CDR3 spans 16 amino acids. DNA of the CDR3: TGTGCCAGCAGCGTAGGACCTAGCGGGGGGACCGGGGAGCTGTTTTTT. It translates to CASSVGPSGGTGELFF.

The CDR3 sequence is CASSLSMNTEAFF. CDR3 in DNA: TGTGCCAGCAGCTTATCCATGAACACTGAAGCTTTCTTT. The genes are TRBV7-7 and TRBJ1-1; D gene uncertain. The CDR3 is 13 residues long. Germline loops: CDR1 SSHAT, CDR2 FNYEAQ (reference sequence). V was clipped by 2 bases and J by 0 bases, with 4 bases between them.

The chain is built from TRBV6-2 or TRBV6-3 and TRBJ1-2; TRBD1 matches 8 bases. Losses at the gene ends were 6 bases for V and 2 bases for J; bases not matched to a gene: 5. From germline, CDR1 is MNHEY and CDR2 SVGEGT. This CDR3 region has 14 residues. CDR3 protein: CASSPRGPNYGYTF. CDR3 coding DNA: TGTGCCAGCAGCCCCAGGGGGCCAAACTATGGCTACACCTTC.

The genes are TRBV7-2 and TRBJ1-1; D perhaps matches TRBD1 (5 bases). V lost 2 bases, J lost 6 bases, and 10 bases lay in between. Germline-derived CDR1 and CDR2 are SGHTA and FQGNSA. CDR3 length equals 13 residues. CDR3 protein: CASSLSGFAEAFF. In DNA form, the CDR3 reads TGTGCCAGCAGCTTATCAGGGTTCGCTGAAGCTTTCTTT. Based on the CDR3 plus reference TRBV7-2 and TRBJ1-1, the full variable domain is GAGVSQSPSNKVTEKGKDVELRCDPISGHTALYWYRQSLGQGLEFLIYFQGNSAPDKSGLPSDRFSAERTGGSVSTLTIQRTQQEDSAVYLCASSLSGFAEAFFGQGTRLTVV.

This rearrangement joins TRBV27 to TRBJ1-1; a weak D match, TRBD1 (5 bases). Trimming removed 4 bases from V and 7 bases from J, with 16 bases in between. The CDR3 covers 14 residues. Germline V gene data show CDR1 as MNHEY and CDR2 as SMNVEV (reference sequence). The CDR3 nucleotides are TGTGCCAGCAGTTCACCATTATGGGGCGGTGAAGCTTTCTTT. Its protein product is CASSSPLWGGEAFF.

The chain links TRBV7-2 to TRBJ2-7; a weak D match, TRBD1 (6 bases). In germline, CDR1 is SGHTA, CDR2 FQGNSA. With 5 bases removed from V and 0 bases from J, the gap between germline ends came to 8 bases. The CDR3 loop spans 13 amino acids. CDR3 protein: CASSDRSSYEQYF. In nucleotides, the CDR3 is TGTGCCAGCAGCGACAGGAGCTCCTACGAGCAGTACTTC.

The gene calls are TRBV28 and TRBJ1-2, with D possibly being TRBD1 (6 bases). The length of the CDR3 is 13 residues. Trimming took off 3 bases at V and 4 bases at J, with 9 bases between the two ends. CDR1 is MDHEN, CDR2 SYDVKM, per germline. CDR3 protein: CASSLEGGYGYTF. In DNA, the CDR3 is TGTGCCAGCAGTTTGGAGGGGGGCTATGGCTACACCTTC.

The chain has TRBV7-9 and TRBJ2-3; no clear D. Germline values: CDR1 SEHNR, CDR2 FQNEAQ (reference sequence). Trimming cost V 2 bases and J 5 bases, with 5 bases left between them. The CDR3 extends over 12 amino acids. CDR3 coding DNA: TGTGCCAGCAGCTTACAAGGAGATACGCAGTATTTT. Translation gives CASSLQGDTQYF.

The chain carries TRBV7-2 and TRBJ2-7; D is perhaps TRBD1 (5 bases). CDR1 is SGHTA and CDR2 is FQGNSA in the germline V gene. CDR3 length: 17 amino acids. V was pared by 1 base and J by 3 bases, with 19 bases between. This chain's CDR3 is CASSLEGRPPINYEQYF. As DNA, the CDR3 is TGTGCCAGCAGCTTAGAGGGGCGACCACCTATCAACTACGAGCAGTACTTC.

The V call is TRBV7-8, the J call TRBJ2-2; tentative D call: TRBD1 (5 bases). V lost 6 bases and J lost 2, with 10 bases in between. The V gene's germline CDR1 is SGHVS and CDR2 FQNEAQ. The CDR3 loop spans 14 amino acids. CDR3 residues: CASRRQGNTGELFF. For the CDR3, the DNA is TGTGCCAGCAGAAGGCAGGGAAACACCGGGGAGCTGTTTTTT.

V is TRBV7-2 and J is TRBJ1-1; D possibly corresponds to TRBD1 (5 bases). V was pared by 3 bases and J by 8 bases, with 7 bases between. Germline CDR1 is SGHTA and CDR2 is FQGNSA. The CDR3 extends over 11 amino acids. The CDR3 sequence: CASSFGTEAFF. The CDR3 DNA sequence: TGTGCCAGCAGCTTTGGGACGGAAGCTTTCTTT.

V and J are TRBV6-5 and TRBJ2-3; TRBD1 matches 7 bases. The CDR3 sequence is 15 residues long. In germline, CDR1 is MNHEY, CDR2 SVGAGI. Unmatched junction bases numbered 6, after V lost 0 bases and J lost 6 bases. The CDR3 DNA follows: TGTGCCAGCAGTTACTCGCGAGGGGGCCCCGATACGCAGTATTTT. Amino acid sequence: CASSYSRGGPDTQYF.

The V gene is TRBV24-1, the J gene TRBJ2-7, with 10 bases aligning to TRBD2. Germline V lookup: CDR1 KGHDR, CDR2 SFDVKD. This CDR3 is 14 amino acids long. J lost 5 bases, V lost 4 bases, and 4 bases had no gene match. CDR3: CATSDSGRAHEQYF. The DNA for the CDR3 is TGTGCCACCAGTGACAGCGGGAGGGCCCACGAGCAGTACTTC.

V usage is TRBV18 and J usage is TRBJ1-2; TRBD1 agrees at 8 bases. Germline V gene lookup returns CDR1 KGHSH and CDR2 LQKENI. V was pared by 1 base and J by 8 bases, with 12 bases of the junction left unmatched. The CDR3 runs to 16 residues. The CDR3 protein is CASSPRVGQGPRGYTF. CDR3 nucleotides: TGTGCCAGCTCACCACGGGTCGGACAGGGACCAAGAGGCTACACCTTC.